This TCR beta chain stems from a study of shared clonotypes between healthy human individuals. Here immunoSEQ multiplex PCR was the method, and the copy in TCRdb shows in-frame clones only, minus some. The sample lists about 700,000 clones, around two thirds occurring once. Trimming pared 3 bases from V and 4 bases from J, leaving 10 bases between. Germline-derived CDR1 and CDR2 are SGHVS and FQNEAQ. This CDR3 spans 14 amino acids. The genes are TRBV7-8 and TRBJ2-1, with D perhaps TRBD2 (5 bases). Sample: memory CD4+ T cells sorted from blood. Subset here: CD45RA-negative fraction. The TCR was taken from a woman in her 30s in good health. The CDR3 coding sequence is TGTGCCAGCAGCTTGCGTCCGGGATACAATGAGCAGTTCTTC. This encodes CASSLRPGYNEQFF.